This is a list of T cell receptor delta chains from one sample in a study of Vδ1+ human thymocytes. TCRdb called clones anew from the multiplex PCR reads with CATT. The sample yields about 58,000 delta-chain clones, more than 12% seen once. The sample taken for sequencing was Vdelta1+ gamma-delta thymocytes from the thymus. The receptors originated from a girl in the first two years of life who had congenital heart surgery. Both conserved end residues are part of each CDR3. A D gene is named only where the DNA matches it firmly. The size field is filled for only some rows; it gives once, few, many or a size class.

clone size	D gene	V gene	J gene	CDR3 protein	CDR3 DNA
few	TRDD3	TRDV1	TRDJ1	CALGELAGGYATLTYTDKLIF	TGTGCTCTTGGGGAACTAGCGGGGGGATACGCTACTCTTACATACACCGATAAACTCATCTTT
few	TRDD2	TRDV1	TRDJ1	CALGEAFLYRTDKLIF	TGTGCTCTTGGGGAAGCCTTCCTATATCGCACCGATAAACTCATCTTT
-	TRDD2	TRDV1	TRDJ1	CALGDFLRGVTDKLIF	TGTGCTCTTGGGGACTTCCTACGAGGGGTGACCGATAAACTCATCTTT
few	-	TRDV1	TRDJ1	CALGDPAFPEPGDTDKLIF	TGTGCTCTTGGGGACCCGGCCTTCCCCGAGCCCGGGGACACCGATAAACTCATCTTT
-	TRDD3	TRDV1	TRDJ1	CALGELSSLVSLASSSPPYWGIGAEYTDKLIF	TGTGCTCTTGGGGAACTATCTTCCCTAGTATCCCTGGCTTCCTCTAGCCCTCCTTACTGGGGGATAGGAGCAGAGTACACCGATAAACTCATCTTT
few	-	TRDV1	TRDJ1	CALGELATTTPHQDTDKLIF	TGTGCTCTTGGGGAACTAGCCACTACGACGCCCCACCAGGACACCGATAAACTCATCTTT
-	TRDD3	TRDV1	TRDJ1	CALEIDTFYWGNRATDKLIF	TGTGCTCTTGAAATCGATACTTTTTACTGGGGGAACCGGGCCACCGATAAACTCATCTTT
few	-	TRDV1	TRDJ1	CALGEPQGTSDTDKLIF	TGTGCTCTTGGGGAACCCCAGGGAACATCGGACACCGATAAACTCATCTTT
-	TRDD3	TRDV1	TRDJ1	CALGELFRLGDSDKLIF	TGTGCTCTTGGGGAACTATTCCGCCTGGGGGATTCCGATAAACTCATCTTT
-	-	TRDV1	TRDJ1	CATWVRVGELIF	TGTGCCACGTGGGTACGGGTAGGGGAACTCATCTTT
few	TRDD3	TRDV2	TRDJ1	CACAGRGIRGTDKLIF	TGTGCCTGTGCTGGAAGGGGGATCCGCGGCACCGATAAACTCATCTTT
-	TRDD3	TRDV1	TRDJ1	CALGEIFYTGIGMYTDKLIF	TGTGCTCTTGGGGAGATCTTCTACACGGGGATAGGAATGTACACCGATAAACTCATCTTT
-	TRDD3	TRDV1	TRDJ1	CALGDLPFRWGIQGSDKLIF	TGTGCTCTTGGGGACCTTCCATTTAGGTGGGGGATACAGGGGAGCGATAAACTCATCTTT